This T cell receptor (beta chain) was profiled in a study of T cell responses to AZD1222 COVID-19 vaccine. Study-level results: Baseline seropositivity characterized only six AZD1222 recipients. Variant regions that are unmutated are reportedly the target of nearly half of spike-specific TCRs.

As concerns this clone: What it binds is unknown.

Clones were sequenced by immunoSEQ multiplex PCR, and TCRdb holds only the in-frame ones, with some missing. The sample has roughly 120,000 clones; around 89% are singletons. Trimming cost V 2 bases and J 12 bases, with 8 bases left between them. The CDR3 runs to 11 residues. CDR1 MDHEN and CDR2 SYDVKM come from the germline V gene. Sequences were derived from peripheral blood, sampled on day 0 of AZD1222 vaccination. V is TRBV28 and J is TRBJ2-1, with D tentatively TRBD1 (5 bases). This sequence originates from an adult in good health. CDR3 protein: CASSLPQGQFF. CDR3 coding DNA: TGTGCCAGCAGTTTACCGCAGGGGCAGTTCTTC.